This entry is about one T cell receptor (beta chain). This clonotype was detected ten times or more. It has no known antigen specificity. No base quality information exists; no much larger clone differs at one position. These data originate in a study of T cells in Graves' hyperthyroidism and ophthalmopathy (dated by TCRdb to the late 2010s). The study in broad terms: Peripheral blood samples were taken at the time of initial diagnosis, prior to any treatment. A discovery cohort of about 95 patients, roughly 45 with Graves' ophthalmopathy and more than 55 with stable Graves' hyperthyroidism, was used to find distinguishing TCR V-J signatures. The 100 or so discovery patients were randomly divided into training and test sets at a 7:3 ratio. According to the paper, TCR Vbeta CDR3 sequencing was carried out on about 140 peripheral blood samples, which came from under 50 ophthalmopathy, under 85 hyperthyroidism and about 17 progressor patients. The study also compared thyroid tissue and blood T-cell repertoires from five or six Graves' hyperthyroidism patients. Following sampling, methimazole starting at 30 mg daily was given to hyperthyroidism patients, and high-dose intravenous methylprednisolone was given to ophthalmopathy patients. Prospective prediction of ophthalmopathy was tested in an independent validation cohort of approximately 19 hyperthyroidism patients and roughly 16 patients who later progressed to ophthalmopathy.

Stable Graves' hyperthyroidism was defined as no progression to ophthalmopathy during 18 months of follow-up. Hyperthyroidism patients were aged 18 to 65 years and newly diagnosed, with disease duration of less than 2 months. Patients with uncontrolled infections, other autoimmune diseases, pregnancy or lactation were excluded. Diagnoses were based on clinical symptoms, serum thyroxine and TRAb, thyroid ultrasound and orbital computed tomography. PBMCs were isolated from about 10 ml of fresh peripheral blood by Ficoll-Paque density gradient centrifugation. Total RNA was extracted with Trizol reagent, and quality was checked on an Agilent 2100 Bioanalyzer. The investigation overall reported the following: In validation, progression to ophthalmopathy was predicted by the model with almost 71% sensitivity and just over 72% specificity, a median of about 6 months before onset. A 13 V-J signature model separated ophthalmopathy from stable hyperthyroidism, with over 85% sensitivity and roughly 84% specificity in cross-validation and 80%/75% in testing. Sample size was not statistically predetermined, and investigators were not blinded to group allocation. Most expanded thyroid clonotypes (frequency above 0.001) were also detected in blood, suggesting blood repertoires may reflect thyroid immune responses.

V sheds 0 bases and J sheds 5 bases, leaving 7 bases between their ends. The CDR3, cysteine through phenylalanine, is 12 amino acids long. This entry keeps only the CDR3 DNA: 36 bases, framed from base 1. According to the germline V gene (reference sequence), CDR1 reads DFQATT and CDR2 reads SNEGSKA. The TCR beta CDR3 regions were amplified from RNA transcripts. A first-round RT-PCR of the TCR CDR3 used the HTBI primer set with the Qiagen OneStep RT-PCR kit. The libraries were constructed in a second round of multiplex PCR and then size-selected and purified. The libraries were sequenced on an Illumina HiSeq2000 using paired-end 100 bp reads. As for the original processing: SOAPnuke was used to process the raw data, throwing out any read that contained adapters or uncalled bases, had a mean Phred below 15, or lacked an exact constant-primer or identifier match. COPE v1.2.5 was used to merge the high-quality paired reads, and each unique nucleotide sequence was defined as a clonotype. Clonotypes were aligned to IMGT TRBV, TRBD and TRBJ reference segments using MiTCR v1.1. The analysis included only V-J combinations with a frequency above 0.0001, which together covered roughly 99% of the repertoires. The TCS score was defined as F50 (clonal expansion) divided by E x V (chaos), with BLOSUM62-based TCRdist calculated between CDR3 peptides within each V-J. Welch's t-statistics and random forest reduced roughly 530 V-J features to roughly 13, which were used in a naive Bayes classifier (R e1071). Starting from the raw public reads, TCRdb applied fastp trimming at Q25, assembled clones with MiXCR and retained in-frame beta chains. For every CDR3 protein sequence, its rows merge into one entry that carries the most common genes and DNA. The V and J calls here are based on TCRdb, not the publication. For this sample the table gives a few hundred thousand distinct CDR3 sequences, of which around 16% were detected only once. The ten largest clones take up less than 9.5% of the sample.

Here the chain combines TRBV20-1 and TRBJ1-1; the D gene identity is not certain. Sequenced sample: blood. The receptor was isolated from a woman aged 25 to 39 with Graves' hyperthyroidism. The nucleotide sequence reads TGCAGTGCTAGAGACCGGGAGACTGAAGCTTTCTTT. Translated, this gives CSARDRETEAFF.